This TCR beta chain derives from a study of blood T cell repertoires in COVID-19. Across the whole study: Material from acute and convalescent COVID-19 was sourced from the United States, Italy and Spain. PBMCs, B-cell-depleted T cells, or T cells were the source of the cDNA or gDNA that made up the material.

The CDR3 totals 15 residues. J gave up 5 bases and V 5 bases, and 8 bases lay outside the gene matches. Germline loops: CDR1 SGHAT, CDR2 FQDESV (reference sequence). As originally analysed: Reference gene primers were amplified, and this amplification served to estimate nucleated cell counts. Sequenced by immunoSEQ multiplex PCR; TCRdb stores in-frame clones only, minus some. That table gives V, J and clone size, and the DNA gave D and trimming. The sample carries fewer than 150,000 clones, around nine tenths recorded once. Input material: peripheral blood. The TCR originated in a woman in her forties with acute or convalescent COVID-19. The chain links TRBV11-1 to TRBJ1-2, with 10 bases aligning to TRBD1. The CDR3 loop reads CASSLRTGGGYGYTF. The CDR3 nucleotides read TGTGCCAGCAGCCTCCGGACAGGGGGAGGATATGGCTACACCTTC.